This T cell receptor beta chain emerged from a study of control samples from healthy donors and cancer patients. Using immunoSEQ multiplex PCR, the repertoire was profiled, and TCRdb retains in-frame clones only, with some absent. The table has more than 95,000 clones, about 80% seen once; the top ten hold roughly 13%. The CDR3 consists of 14 residues. Germline-derived CDR1 and CDR2 are ENHRY and SYGVKD. V lost 6 bases and J 5 bases, leaving 14 bases between the germline ends. The sequence was obtained from a woman aged 50 to 60 in good health. The sample taken for sequencing was blood. This chain joins TRBV10-3 and TRBJ2-1; D possibly matches TRBD1 or TRBD2 (6 bases each). The CDR3 region has the DNA TGTGCCATCAGACCCTCGGGGGCCGACAATGAGCAGTTCTTC. Residues: CAIRPSGADNEQFF.